The 5 T cell receptor beta chains presented below share a single source sample, sequenced in a study of cytomegalovirus exposure and HLA in healthy donors. 13 Jbeta primers and 60 Vbeta primers were used for the PCR. TCRdb keeps only in-frame clones here, not all; method: immunoSEQ multiplex PCR. The sample records 180,000 or so clones, 76% being singletons. Sequences were obtained from PBMCs. The receptors were sampled from a man aged 18 to 35 in good health and CMV-seronegative.

The gene calls are TRBV2 and TRBJ2-5, with 7 positions matching TRBD1. The CDR3 runs to 13 residues. V was clipped by 5 bases and J by 5 bases; unmatched bases: 5. CDR1 SNHLY and CDR2 FYNNEI come from the germline V gene. The CDR3 nucleotides are TGTGCCAGCAGTAGGGGGCAGGAGGAGACCCAGTACTTC. This sequence encodes CASSRGQEETQYF.

DNA of the CDR3: TGTGCCAGCATAGGCAGGACAGGGCTTATGAACACTGAAGCTTTCTTT. Translated: CASIGRTGLMNTEAFF. J is TRBJ1-1 and V is TRBV27, with 8 bases identical to TRBD1. CDR1 is MNHEY, CDR2 SMNVEV, per germline (reference sequence). The J segment lost 0 bases and the V segment lost 7 bases, leaving 10 bases of the junction unmatched. The CDR3 is 16 amino acids.

The chain employs TRBV7-9 and TRBJ1-1, with D uncertain. The germline V gene encodes CDR1 SEHNR and CDR2 FQNEAQ (reference sequence). The CDR3 runs to 12 residues. Trimming shortened V by 7 bases and J by 3 bases, and 9 bases separated the two germline ends. CDR3 protein: CASTNSYTEAFF. CDR3 coding DNA: TGTGCCAGCACCAACAGCTACACTGAAGCTTTCTTT.

In this sample, this clone turned up a few times. The rearrangement uses TRBV7-8 and TRBJ2-5; 15 bases line up with TRBD2. V lost 5 bases, J lost 5 bases, and 9 bases stayed unmatched. This CDR3 comprises 17 residues. Germline V lookup: CDR1 SGHVS, CDR2 FQNEAQ. CDR3 in amino acids: CASSLRTSGRVDETQYF. The CDR3 nucleotides are TGTGCCAGCAGCCTAAGGACTAGCGGGAGGGTAGATGAGACCCAGTACTTC.

Remarks on this clone: The junction and the germline gene differ at one end; a read error may be behind it. V is TRBV7-9 and J is TRBJ2-3, with D tentatively TRBD2 (7 bases). Germline V CDR1 and CDR2: SEHNR, FQNEAQ (reference sequence). The length of the CDR3 is 16 residues. The CDR3 is CSSRPYRGGGTDTQYF. For the CDR3, the DNA is TGTTCCAGCAGGCCGTACAGAGGGGGGGGGACAGATACGCAGTATTTT.